Listed here is a single T cell receptor (beta chain). Its antigen is not identified. One end of the junction does not line up with germline, which may come from a read error. Time point in this sample: persistent/refractory GD, antithyroid drugs over 5 years with positive TRAb. RNA isolated from PBMCs was used to make the TCR library. Arm-PCR of CDR3 regions with iRepertoire HTBI primers generated TCR beta libraries. TCRdb reprocessed the multiplex PCR reads via MiXCR and lists one record per CDR3 protein. The repertoire consists of a few hundred thousand distinct CDR3 sequences, with 23% occurring once and the leading ten covering roughly 30%. Germline CDR1 and CDR2: WSHSY and SAAADI. The CDR3 consists of 13 residues. This sample is drawn from a study of regulatory T cells in long-lasting Graves disease. The study's findings and limits: Favored gene segments in persistent disease were TRBV28, TRBJ1-2 and TRBJ2-5.

This material consisted of peripheral blood mononuclear cells (PBMCs), taken when the disease was refractory, from a patient treated with antithyroid drugs. The TCR sequence derives from a female donor with Graves disease. The J gene is TRBJ1-1, the V gene TRBV10-2, with D tentatively TRBD1 (5 bases). The CDR3 loop reads CASSEKGNTEAFF. CDR3 nucleotide sequence: TGTGCCAGCAGTGAGAAGGGGAACACTGAAGCCTTCTTT.